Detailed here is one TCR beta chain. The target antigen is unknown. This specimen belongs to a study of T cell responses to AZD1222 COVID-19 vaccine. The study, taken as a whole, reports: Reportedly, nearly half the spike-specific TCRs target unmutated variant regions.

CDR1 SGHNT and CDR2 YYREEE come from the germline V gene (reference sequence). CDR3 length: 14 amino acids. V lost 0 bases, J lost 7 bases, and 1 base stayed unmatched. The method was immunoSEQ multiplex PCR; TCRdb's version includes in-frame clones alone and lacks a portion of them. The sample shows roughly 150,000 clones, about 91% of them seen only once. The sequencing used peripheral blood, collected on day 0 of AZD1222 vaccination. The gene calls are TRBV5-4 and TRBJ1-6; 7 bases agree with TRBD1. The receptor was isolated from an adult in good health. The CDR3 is CASSLDRGNSPLHF. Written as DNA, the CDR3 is TGTGCCAGCAGCTTGGACAGGGGCAATTCACCCCTCCACTTT.